This T cell receptor (beta chain) was recovered during a study of blood T cell repertoires in COVID-19. Study-level background: From the United States, Italy and Spain came samples of acute and convalescent COVID-19.

This CDR3 contains 14 residues. Deletions cut 3 bases from V and 7 bases from J, with 18 bases between. The germline V gene has CDR1 GTSNPN and CDR2 SVGIG (reference sequence). Per the study methods: Reference gene primer amplification yielded estimated nucleated cell counts. Sequencing used immunoSEQ multiplex PCR; TCRdb keeps in-frame clones, though not all of them. D and trimming were read from the DNA, whereas the V and J calls and clone size are those reported in that table. The sample consists of 63,000 or so clones, under 90% of them appearing once. Sequences were obtained from peripheral blood. This chain uses TRBV30 with TRBJ1-2; a possible D gene is TRBD1 (6 bases). This TCR was recovered from a man between 60 and 75 years old with acute or convalescent COVID-19. Written as DNA, the CDR3 is TGTGCCTGGAGGCAGGGGCAAGAAAGTGGTGGCTACACCTTC. Its protein is CAWRQGQESGGYTF.